The 30 T cell receptor beta chains below all came from one sample that was sequenced in a study of cytotoxic CD8 clonotypes in ibrutinib-treated CLL. TCRdb keeps only in-frame clones here, not all; method: immunoSEQ multiplex PCR. The data contain about 150,000 clones, more than 75% of them singletons. Sequenced here: PBMCs, sampled after 24 months of ibrutinib treatment. The receptors stem from a human donor with chronic lymphocytic leukemia.

V and J are TRBV5-1 and TRBJ1-4, with 9 bases that match TRBD1. The V gene's germline CDR1 is SGHRS and CDR2 YFSETQ. Trimming cost V 4 bases and J 8 bases; bases outside gene matches: 21. This CDR3 contains 19 residues. The CDR3 DNA reads TGCGCCAGCAGCAGAGGTGGGGGTACAGGGGGCCCCGGAGGGGAAAAACTGTTTTTT. Its translation is CASSRGGGTGGPGGEKLFF.

This chain connects TRBV2 to TRBJ2-1, with D perhaps matching TRBD2 (6 bases). CDR1 and CDR2 (germline): SNHLY, FYNNEI. This CDR3 is 11 amino acids long. V lost 10 bases and J 10 bases, leaving 14 bases between the germline ends. The CDR3 spells CATSWREEQFF. The DNA for the CDR3 is TGTGCCACGTCGTGGCGGGAAGAGCAGTTCTTC. Using reference TRBV2 and TRBJ2-1 for the parts outside the CDR3, the full variable domain is EPEVTQTPSHQVTQMGQEVILRCVPISNHLYFYWYRQILGQKVEFLVSFYNNEISEKSEIFDDQFSVERPDGSNFTLKIRSTKLEDSAMYFCATSWREEQFFGPGTRLTVL.

The gene calls are TRBV6-1 and TRBJ1-6, with D tentatively TRBD1 (6 bases). Germline CDR1 is MNHNS and CDR2 is SASEGT. Trimming shortened V by 6 bases and J by 6 bases, and 15 bases separated the two germline ends. This CDR3 contains 15 residues. CDR3 residues: CASSRDIRRNSPLHF. DNA for the CDR3: TGTGCCAGCAGCAGGGACATACGGCGTAATTCACCCCTCCACTTT.

This CDR3 reads CASSTGPLNQPQHF. DNA of the CDR3: TGTGCCAGCAGCACCGGGCCCCTTAATCAGCCCCAGCATTTT. The chain carries TRBV6-6 and TRBJ1-5; no clear D. Trimming removed 6 bases at V and 4 bases at J, with 13 bases between. The CDR3 sequence is 14 residues long. Per the germline V gene, CDR1 is MNHNY and CDR2 is SVGAGI (reference sequence).

The gene calls are TRBV29-1 and TRBJ2-7, with D perhaps matching TRBD2 (6 bases). V shed 4 bases and J shed 7 bases, with 20 bases lying between them. Germline V gene data show CDR1 as SQVTM and CDR2 as ANQGSEA. The CDR3 contains 14 residues. CDR3 in DNA: TGCAGCGTTGTGGGGGGTAGGGCTCCGGGAGAGCAGTACTTC. Amino acids: CSVVGGRAPGEQYF.

The chain combines TRBV28 with TRBJ1-5; unclear D gene. The CDR3 consists of 12 residues. Germline CDR1 is MDHEN and CDR2 is SYDVKM. The V end lost 2 bases, the J end lost 14 bases, and 13 bases lay between the germline ends. The CDR3, as DNA: TGTGCCAGCAGTTTAAGGGTGGCAGGTGAGCATTTT. Translated, it gives CASSLRVAGEHF.

The J gene is TRBJ2-3, the V gene TRBV29-1; TRBD2 agrees at 11 bases. The CDR3 contains 19 residues. After removal of 1 base from V and 0 bases from J, the junction contained 12 bases not matched to a gene. Germline CDR1 is SQVTM and CDR2 is ANQGSEA. As DNA, the CDR3 is TGCAGCGTTGAAGGCCCCCCGGGACTAGCGGAAACTAGCACAGATACGCAGTATTTT. Its translation: CSVEGPPGLAETSTDTQYF.

V is TRBV7-2 and J is TRBJ2-2; D is possibly TRBD2 (6 bases). Trimming removed 5 bases from V and 5 bases from J, with 15 bases in between. The CDR3 has 15 residues. Germline CDR1 reads SGHTA; CDR2 reads FQGNSA. The CDR3 nucleotides are TGTGCCAGCAGCGCTCGGACTACTAATACCGGGGAGCTGTTTTTT. Its translation: CASSARTTNTGELFF.

This clone occurred once. This chain connects TRBV11-2 to TRBJ2-7; 7 bases agree with TRBD2. V was clipped by 3 bases and J by 6 bases; unmatched bases: 8. Germline CDR1 reads SGHAT; CDR2 reads FQNNGV. The CDR3 sequence is 14 residues long. Here the CDR3 DNA reads TGTGCCAGCAGCTTTGCAGCGGGAAACCTCGAGCAGTACTTC. The encoded protein is CASSFAAGNLEQYF.

The chain links TRBV11-2 to TRBJ2-3; D remains unclear. The length of the CDR3 is 13 residues. Trimming took off 5 bases at V and 2 bases at J, with 8 bases between the two ends. The V gene's germline CDR1 is SGHAT and CDR2 FQNNGV. CDR3 sequence: CASSPRATDTQYF. As DNA, the CDR3 is TGTGCCAGCAGCCCCCGGGCCACAGATACGCAGTATTTT.

This clone was observed once. This chain uses TRBV11-3 with TRBJ2-1, with 8 bases lining up with TRBD1. J gave up 0 bases and V 5 bases, and 9 bases lay outside the gene matches. From germline, CDR1 is SGHNT and CDR2 YENEEA. The CDR3 has 17 amino acids. The CDR3 coding sequence is TGTGCCAGCAGCAGCCGGACAGGGCTTCCCTCCTACAATGAGCAGTTCTTC. Its protein product is CASSSRTGLPSYNEQFF.

The chain has TRBV10-3 and TRBJ2-7; 7 bases fit TRBD1. Germline CDR1 ENHRY, CDR2 SYGVKD. The J segment lost 2 bases and the V segment lost 6 bases, leaving 13 bases of the junction unmatched. The CDR3 is 16 amino acids. CDR3 nucleotides: TGTGCCATCAGGGGCGACCGGGACAGCCAGCCCTACGAGCAGTACTTC. Translating it yields CAIRGDRDSQPYEQYF.

This chain links TRBV19 with TRBJ1-2; a possible D gene is TRBD1 (5 bases). The CDR3 length is 14 residues. CDR1 is LNHDA, CDR2 SQIVND, per germline (reference sequence). Trimming took off 4 bases at V and 1 base at J, with 10 bases between the two ends. Here the CDR3 reads CASSTTGGNYGYTF. The CDR3 DNA reads as TGTGCCAGTAGTACGACGGGGGGTAACTATGGCTACACCTTC.

This chain joins TRBV4-3 and TRBJ2-5; TRBD1 might be the D (7 bases). Germline CDR1 reads LGHNA; CDR2 reads YSLEER. CDR3 length: 14 amino acids. Trimming removed 4 bases from V and 7 bases from J, with 16 bases in between. As DNA, the CDR3 is TGCGCCAGCAGCCCCGGACAGGCCGGGGGGACCCAGTACTTC. Protein sequence: CASSPGQAGGTQYF.

This chain joins TRBV29-1 and TRBJ1-4; a possible D gene is TRBD1 (6 bases). There are 13 residues in the CDR3. Per germline, CDR1 SQVTM and CDR2 ANQGSEA. Trimming took off 5 bases at V and 2 bases at J, with 9 bases between the two ends. CDR3 residues: CSVIQGTNEKLFF. The CDR3 DNA reads as TGCAGCGTTATCCAGGGGACTAATGAAAAACTGTTTTTT.

A note on this clone: Other DNA sequences from this sample encode an identical CDR3 as well. The genes are TRBV7-2 and TRBJ2-2; D is unclear. This CDR3 is 15 amino acids long. V was clipped by 1 base and J by 0 bases, with 6 bases between them. Germline V gene lookup returns CDR1 SGHTA and CDR2 FQGNSA. The CDR3 DNA reads TGTGCCAGCAGCTTAGGCGGAGCGAACACCGGGGAGCTGTTTTTT. Its protein product is CASSLGGANTGELFF.

The V and J genes are TRBV19 and TRBJ1-1, with D possibly TRBD1 on 6 matching bases. V was shortened by 3 bases and J by 4 bases, with 9 bases between the two germline ends. Per germline, CDR1 LNHDA and CDR2 SQIVND (reference sequence). The length of the CDR3 is 13 residues. DNA of the CDR3: TGTGCCAGTAGTATGGGCAGGGGCACTGAAGCTTTCTTT. The encoded protein is CASSMGRGTEAFF. Full variable domain (rest looked up from reference TRBV19 and TRBJ1-1): DGGITQSPKYLFRKEGQNVTLSCEQNLNHDAMYWYRQDPGQGLRLIYYSQIVNDFQKGDIAEGYSVSREKKESFPLTVTSAQKNPTAFYLCASSMGRGTEAFFGQGTRLTVV.

The V and J genes are TRBV7-6 and TRBJ2-3, with D perhaps TRBD1 (6 bases). The germline V gene encodes CDR1 SGHVS and CDR2 FNYEAQ. V lost 5 bases to trimming and J lost 4 bases, with 13 bases between them. The CDR3 sequence is 14 residues long. CDR3: CASSPPQGADTQYF. CDR3 DNA sequence: TGTGCCAGCAGCCCCCCACAGGGAGCAGATACGCAGTATTTT.

The chain employs TRBV16 and TRBJ1-2; TRBD1 is a possible D gene (6 bases). The CDR3 consists of 16 residues. V lost 0 bases, J lost 4 bases, and 15 bases lay in between. CDR1 is KGHSY and CDR2 is FQNENV in the germline V gene. The CDR3 coding sequence is TGTGCCAGCAGCCAATCGCCACAGGGAGAAGGCTATGGCTACACCTTC. Its protein product is CASSQSPQGEGYGYTF.

The sample holds a few counts of this clone. This rearrangement joins TRBV6-1 to TRBJ1-6, with 10 bases aligning to TRBD1. CDR1 is MNHNS and CDR2 is SASEGT in the germline V gene. The V and J ends lost 6 bases and 6 bases, in that order; junction bases with no gene match: 2. This CDR3 is built from 14 residues. The CDR3 here is CASSRQGANSPLHF. The CDR3 region has the DNA TGTGCCAGCAGCCGACAGGGGGCTAATTCACCCCTCCACTTT.

The V gene is TRBV5-6, the J gene TRBJ2-5; TRBD2 matches at 15 bases. Germline V gene lookup returns CDR1 SGHDT and CDR2 YYEEEE. CDR3 length: 18 residues. The V and J ends lost 3 bases and 0 bases, in that order; junction bases with no gene match: 6. The CDR3 spells CASSSGGLAGGHQETQYF. The CDR3 nucleotides are TGTGCCAGCAGCTCGGGCGGACTAGCGGGAGGGCACCAAGAGACCCAGTACTTC.

The chain couples TRBV11-3 to TRBJ2-5; possibly TRBD2 for D (6 bases). Trimming stripped 5 bases from V and 1 base from J, with 8 bases between. This CDR3 is built from 13 residues. CDR1 is SGHNT, CDR2 YENEEA, per germline. CDR3 sequence reads: CASSPRGQETQYF. The CDR3 nucleotides read TGTGCCAGCAGCCCGCGGGGCCAAGAGACCCAGTACTTC.

This clone has a single count. This chain uses TRBV6-9 with TRBJ2-4, with TRBD2 matching 14 bases. Losses at the gene ends were 2 bases for V and 8 bases for J; bases not matched to a gene: 8. The CDR3 contains 17 residues. Per germline, CDR1 MNHGY and CDR2 SVAAGI. The CDR3 DNA reads as TGTGCCAGCAGTTATCCGGAGACTAGCGGGAGGGCGGACATTCAGTACTTC. Translating gives CASSYPETSGRADIQYF.

This clone came up a few times. The genes are TRBV5-1 and TRBJ2-3; 8 bases are shared with TRBD2. Germline values: CDR1 SGHRS, CDR2 YFSETQ. Losses at the gene ends were 4 bases for V and 1 base for J; bases not matched to a gene: 2. The CDR3 contains 14 residues. This chain's CDR3 is CASSPGGGTDTQYF. CDR3 coding DNA: TGCGCCAGCAGCCCGGGGGGGGGCACAGATACGCAGTATTTT.

This rearrangement joins TRBV5-6 to TRBJ2-3, with TRBD1 matching 9 bases. The trim removed 4 bases at V and 6 bases at J, leaving 6 bases unmatched. This CDR3 has 14 residues. Germline values: CDR1 SGHDT, CDR2 YYEEEE. CDR3 nucleotide sequence: TGTGCCAGCAGCATGGGACAGGGTTGGGATACGCAGTATTTT. It is translated as CASSMGQGWDTQYF.

This chain uses TRBV29-1 with TRBJ1-1; D unresolved. Germline lookup yields CDR1 SQVTM and CDR2 ANQGSEA. V lost 7 bases, J lost 1 base, and 10 bases lay in between. The CDR3 length is 12 residues. Here the CDR3 reads CSATRSNTEAFF. The DNA of the CDR3 is TGCAGCGCGACCAGGTCGAACACTGAAGCTTTCTTT.

J is TRBJ1-2 and V is TRBV5-1, with D unclear. The CDR3 totals 15 residues. Germline V gene data show CDR1 as SGHRS and CDR2 as YFSETQ. V was cut by 4 bases and J by 9 bases, with 22 bases left in between. DNA for the CDR3: TGCGCCAGCAGCCTGGAGGGCCTTCCGGGTCAACGCTACACCTTC. This gives the protein CASSLEGLPGQRYTF.

This clone was found a few times. The chain is built from TRBV7-2 and TRBJ2-1, with a possible D match to TRBD1 (6 bases). This CDR3 has 15 amino acids. The V end was cut by 5 bases, the J end by 5 bases, with 16 bases between. Per the germline V gene, CDR1 is SGHTA and CDR2 is FQGNSA. CDR3 in amino acids: CASSLRGGGNNEQFF. The CDR3 bases are TGTGCCAGCAGCCTTCGGGGTGGGGGCAACAATGAGCAGTTCTTC.

The J gene is TRBJ1-3, the V gene TRBV7-9, with D possibly TRBD1 on 5 matching bases. The CDR3 has 14 amino acids. V was clipped by 6 bases and J by 0 bases, with 9 bases between them. Germline V gene lookup returns CDR1 SEHNR and CDR2 FQNEAQ (reference sequence). The CDR3 reads CASSTQGSGNTIYF. The CDR3 DNA reads TGTGCCAGCAGTACCCAGGGCTCTGGAAACACCATATATTTT.

This rearrangement joins TRBV2 to TRBJ2-1; TRBD2 matches 8 bases. The ends lost 6 bases at V and 12 bases at J; junction bases unmatched: 16. CDR3 length: 15 residues. CDR1 and CDR2 from the germline V gene are SNHLY and FYNNEI. The CDR3 DNA sequence: TGTGCCAGCAGCGTACAGGGCCCCGGACTAGCTTTGCAGTTCTTC. Protein product: CASSVQGPGLALQFF.